The rows below give T cell receptor beta chains drawn from one sample of a study of blood T cell repertoires in COVID-19. The data were produced by immunoSEQ multiplex PCR, yet TCRdb's version contains in-frame clones alone and is incomplete. Found here are 200,000 to 300,000 clones, approximately 80% of them singletons; the top ten hold around 9.9%. The sequenced sample was peripheral blood. Source of these receptors: a woman of 80 years or more with acute or convalescent COVID-19. Both conserved end residues are trimmed from each CDR3. Clone size is shown for a subset of rows, as once, few, many or a class of expanded clone.

v_call,clone_size,j_call,cdr3_aa
TRBV5-4,.,TRBJ2-3,ASSPRGGGATSTDTQY
TRBV30,.,TRBJ1-5,AWSGTGPSNQPQH
TRBV3-1/TRBV3-2,.,TRBJ2-7,ASSQTSGEQY
TRBV2,.,TRBJ1-5,ASSEARVNQPQH
TRBV2,.,TRBJ2-2,ASSQGSGELF
TRBV7-2,.,TRBJ1-2,ASSARQGANYGYT
TRBV2,.,TRBJ1-1,ASSVSGSGNTEAF
TRBV28,.,TRBJ1-6,ASTAGTIHSPLH
TRBV4-1,.,TRBJ2-1,ASSQTGAAGEDEQF
TRBV19,.,TRBJ2-2,ASSMRTGVKAGELF
TRBV18,.,TRBJ2-7,ASSPIGTGNIPYEQY
TRBV4-1,many,TRBJ2-5,ASSQRGRGTEKQETQY
TRBV18,.,TRBJ1-3,ASSLADRGPGNTIY
TRBV30,.,TRBJ1-5,AWSTQGNLQPQH